A selection of T cell receptor beta chains follows, all from one sample in a study of cytomegalovirus exposure and HLA in healthy donors. Profiled with immunoSEQ multiplex PCR; TCRdb holds only in-frame clones, not every one. The table lists about 82,000 clones, around 76% of them singletons. The sequencing input was PBMCs. All receptors come from a woman aged 45-65 years in good health and CMV-seropositive. CDR3s include the opening cysteine and the closing phenylalanine or tryptophan. Each record gives: J gene, V gene, CDR3 length, CDR3 protein.

j_call: TRBJ2-1; v_call: TRBV29-1; cdr3_length: 14; cdr3_aa: CSVYRESSYNEQFF
j_call: TRBJ2-7; v_call: TRBV27; cdr3_length: 16; cdr3_aa: CASSFLIAGGPGEQYF
j_call: TRBJ2-7; v_call: TRBV11-3; cdr3_length: 15; cdr3_aa: CASSQRLAGYHEQYF
j_call: TRBJ1-6; v_call: TRBV7-3; cdr3_length: 12; cdr3_aa: CASSLSGELLHF
j_call: TRBJ1-6; v_call: TRBV30; cdr3_length: 15; cdr3_aa: CAWSGRVLLNSPLHF
j_call: TRBJ2-2; v_call: TRBV4-1; cdr3_length: 16; cdr3_aa: CASSQAGRSNTGELFF
j_call: TRBJ1-1; v_call: TRBV19; cdr3_length: 17; cdr3_aa: CASNKDRGNLMNTEAFF
j_call: TRBJ1-5; v_call: TRBV30; cdr3_length: 15; cdr3_aa: CAWSPGQASNQPQHF
j_call: TRBJ1-2; v_call: TRBV7-9; cdr3_length: 13; cdr3_aa: CASSDGTGIGYTF
j_call: TRBJ2-1; v_call: TRBV11-3; cdr3_length: 16; cdr3_aa: CASSEAGASGFAEQFF
j_call: TRBJ2-1; v_call: TRBV4-1; cdr3_length: 16; cdr3_aa: CASSHRGRSSYNEQFF
j_call: TRBJ2-7; v_call: TRBV2; cdr3_length: 11; cdr3_aa: CASSGGAEQYF
j_call: TRBJ2-7; v_call: TRBV30; cdr3_length: 16; cdr3_aa: CAWSLITGQGIGEQYF
j_call: TRBJ1-2; v_call: TRBV7-9; cdr3_length: 13; cdr3_aa: CASIATGTVGYTF
j_call: TRBJ2-1; v_call: TRBV5-4; cdr3_length: 15; cdr3_aa: CASSLTSGTYNEQFF
j_call: TRBJ2-2; v_call: TRBV4-1; cdr3_length: 16; cdr3_aa: CASSQEGGRNTGELFF
j_call: TRBJ1-2; v_call: TRBV19; cdr3_length: 15; cdr3_aa: CATKSQGHLNYGYTF
j_call: TRBJ2-1; v_call: TRBV5-6; cdr3_length: 13; cdr3_aa: CASRYAGSNEQFF
j_call: TRBJ2-1; v_call: TRBV12-5; cdr3_length: 16; cdr3_aa: CASAPGRTSGTNEQFF
j_call: TRBJ2-1; v_call: TRBV6-1; cdr3_length: 19; cdr3_aa: CASSEPWGQGRRTYNEQFF
j_call: TRBJ2-3; v_call: TRBV21-1; cdr3_length: 16; cdr3_aa: CASSKVYYSSTDTQYF
j_call: TRBJ2-5; v_call: TRBV2; cdr3_length: 15; cdr3_aa: CASRGGTGGAETQYF
j_call: TRBJ2-2; v_call: TRBV28; cdr3_length: 15; cdr3_aa: CASSSGGANTGELFF
j_call: TRBJ1-2; v_call: TRBV7-9; cdr3_length: 16; cdr3_aa: CASSLAGLEQIYGYTF
j_call: TRBJ2-3; v_call: TRBV4-1; cdr3_length: 16; cdr3_aa: CASSQDWGRAADTQYF
j_call: TRBJ2-1; v_call: TRBV27; cdr3_length: 11; cdr3_aa: CASTQGILQFF
j_call: TRBJ2-1; v_call: TRBV5-1; cdr3_length: 14; cdr3_aa: CASSLTSAYNEQFF
j_call: TRBJ2-1; v_call: TRBV25-1; cdr3_length: 16; cdr3_aa: CASSENRGQGNNEQFF
j_call: TRBJ1-6; v_call: TRBV5-6; cdr3_length: 15; cdr3_aa: CASSPVTGMNSPLHF
j_call: TRBJ1-1; v_call: TRBV18; cdr3_length: 14; cdr3_aa: CASSPNREGTEAFF
j_call: TRBJ2-1; v_call: TRBV5-4; cdr3_length: 16; cdr3_aa: CASSRTSGRRANEQFF
j_call: TRBJ2-5; v_call: TRBV2; cdr3_length: 17; cdr3_aa: CASSSEVGMRGQETQYF
j_call: TRBJ1-5; v_call: TRBV6-1; cdr3_length: 15; cdr3_aa: CASSDQGWSNQPQHF
j_call: TRBJ2-1; v_call: TRBV11-2; cdr3_length: 13; cdr3_aa: CASSLSRNNEQFF
j_call: TRBJ2-7; v_call: TRBV5-6; cdr3_length: 17; cdr3_aa: CASSATFTGVPSYEQYF
j_call: TRBJ2-2; v_call: TRBV5-6; cdr3_length: 15; cdr3_aa: CASPGDRANTGELFF
j_call: TRBJ2-1; v_call: TRBV4-1; cdr3_length: 15; cdr3_aa: CASSQVTSGNNEQFF
j_call: TRBJ2-5; v_call: TRBV5-6; cdr3_length: 14; cdr3_aa: CASSWTGRQETQYF
j_call: TRBJ1-5; v_call: TRBV9; cdr3_length: 14; cdr3_aa: CASSVGQDPQPQHF
j_call: TRBJ2-7; v_call: TRBV11-3; cdr3_length: 15; cdr3_aa: CASSPTRASGYEQYF
j_call: TRBJ1-4; v_call: TRBV18; cdr3_length: 15; cdr3_aa: CASSRSPTGDEKLFF
j_call: TRBJ2-7; v_call: TRBV7-9; cdr3_length: 17; cdr3_aa: CSSSLSDSSSSSYEQYF
j_call: TRBJ2-1; v_call: TRBV30; cdr3_length: 13; cdr3_aa: CAWRPPGLNEQFF
j_call: TRBJ1-2; v_call: TRBV30; cdr3_length: 12; cdr3_aa: CAGPGTAYGYTF
j_call: TRBJ2-7; v_call: TRBV5-4; cdr3_length: 14; cdr3_aa: CASSSTPRVYEQYF
j_call: TRBJ2-5; v_call: TRBV29-1; cdr3_length: 14; cdr3_aa: CSVDRTGVGETQYF
j_call: TRBJ2-4; v_call: TRBV7-9; cdr3_length: 13; cdr3_aa: CSSSFYGGNIQYF
j_call: TRBJ1-2; v_call: TRBV6-5; cdr3_length: 13; cdr3_aa: CASSSTGFYGYTF
j_call: TRBJ2-2; v_call: TRBV28; cdr3_length: 14; cdr3_aa: CASNWSGGTGELFF
j_call: TRBJ2-7; v_call: TRBV11-2; cdr3_length: 16; cdr3_aa: CASSLDLSPGTYEQYF
j_call: TRBJ2-3; v_call: TRBV18; cdr3_length: 13; cdr3_aa: CASSYLGTDTQYF
j_call: TRBJ2-5; v_call: TRBV6-5; cdr3_length: 13; cdr3_aa: CASRRLAQETQYF